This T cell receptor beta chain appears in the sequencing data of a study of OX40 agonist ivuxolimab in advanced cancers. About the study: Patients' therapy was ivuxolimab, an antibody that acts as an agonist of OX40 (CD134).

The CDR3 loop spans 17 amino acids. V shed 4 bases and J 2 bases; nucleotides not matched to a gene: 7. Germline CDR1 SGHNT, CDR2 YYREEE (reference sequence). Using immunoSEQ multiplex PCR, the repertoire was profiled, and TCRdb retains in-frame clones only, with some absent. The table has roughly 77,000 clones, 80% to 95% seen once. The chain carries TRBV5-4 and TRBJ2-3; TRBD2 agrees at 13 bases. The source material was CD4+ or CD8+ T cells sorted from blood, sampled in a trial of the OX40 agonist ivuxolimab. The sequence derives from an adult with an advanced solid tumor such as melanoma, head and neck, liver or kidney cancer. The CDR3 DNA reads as TGTGCCAGCAGCGCCGGGACTAGCGGGGACCCCACAGATACGCAGTATTTT. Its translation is CASSAGTSGDPTDTQYF.